This T cell receptor beta chain stems from a study of blood T cell repertoires in COVID-19. Whole-study context: Recovered Cohort 3 donors showed two negative PCRs, clearance, or symptom resolution. T cells, B-cell-depleted T cells, or PBMCs supplied cDNA or gDNA.

In the original processing: Using reference gene primer amplification, nucleated cell counts were estimated. Here immunoSEQ multiplex PCR was the method, and the copy in TCRdb shows in-frame clones only, minus some. V and J calls and clone size are copied from that table; D and trimming were computed from the DNA. The table has hundreds of thousands of clones, 87% seen once. Participants came from about 23 US areas, aged about 18 to 95 years. Trimming cost V 2 bases and J 3 bases; bases outside gene matches: 7. CDR3 length: 17 amino acids. Germline V lookup: CDR1 MDHEN, CDR2 SYDVKM. The sequenced sample was PBMCs or T cells enriched from blood (not recorded which). V gene TRBV28 combines with J gene TRBJ1-6; 7 bases map to TRBD1. This TCR was recovered from a man aged 40-55 years in a cohort exposed to, infected with or recovered from COVID-19 (not recorded which). The CDR3 DNA is TGTGCCAGCAGTTTAAGCGGTGGACAGGACTATAATTCACCCCTCCACTTT. This codes for CASSLSGGQDYNSPLHF.